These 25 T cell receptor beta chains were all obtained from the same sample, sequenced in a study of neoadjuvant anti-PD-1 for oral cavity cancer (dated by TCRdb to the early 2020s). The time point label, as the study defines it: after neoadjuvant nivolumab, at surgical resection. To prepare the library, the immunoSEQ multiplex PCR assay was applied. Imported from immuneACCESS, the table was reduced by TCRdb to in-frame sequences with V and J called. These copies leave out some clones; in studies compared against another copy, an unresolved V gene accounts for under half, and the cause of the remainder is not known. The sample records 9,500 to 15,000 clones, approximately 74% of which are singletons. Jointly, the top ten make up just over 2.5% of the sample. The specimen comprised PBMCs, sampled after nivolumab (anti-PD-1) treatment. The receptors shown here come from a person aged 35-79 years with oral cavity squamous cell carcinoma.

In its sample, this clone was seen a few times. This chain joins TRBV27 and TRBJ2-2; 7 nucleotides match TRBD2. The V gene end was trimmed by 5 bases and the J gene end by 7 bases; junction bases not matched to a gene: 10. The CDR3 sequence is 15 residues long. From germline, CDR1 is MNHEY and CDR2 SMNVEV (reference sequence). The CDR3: CASSIMTSGGGELFF. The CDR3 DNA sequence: TGTGCCAGCAGTATTATGACGTCGGGGGGCGGGGAGCTGTTTTTT.

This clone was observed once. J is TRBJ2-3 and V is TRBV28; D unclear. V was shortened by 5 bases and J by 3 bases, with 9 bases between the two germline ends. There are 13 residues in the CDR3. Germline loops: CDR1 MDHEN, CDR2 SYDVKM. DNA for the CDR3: TGTGCCAGCAGTCTCGGGTGGACAGATACGCAGTATTTT. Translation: CASSLGWTDTQYF. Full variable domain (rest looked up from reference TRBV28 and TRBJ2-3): DVKVTQSSRYLVKRTGEKVFLECVQDMDHENMFWYRQDPGLGLRLIYFSYDVKMKEKGDIPEGYSVSREKKERFSLILESASTNQTSMYLCASSLGWTDTQYFGPGTRLTVL.

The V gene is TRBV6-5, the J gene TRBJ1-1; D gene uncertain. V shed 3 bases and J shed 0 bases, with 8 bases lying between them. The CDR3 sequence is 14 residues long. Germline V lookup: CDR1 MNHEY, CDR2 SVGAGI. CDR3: CASSYGVLNTEAFF. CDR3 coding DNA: TGTGCCAGCAGTTATGGAGTGCTGAACACTGAAGCTTTCTTT.

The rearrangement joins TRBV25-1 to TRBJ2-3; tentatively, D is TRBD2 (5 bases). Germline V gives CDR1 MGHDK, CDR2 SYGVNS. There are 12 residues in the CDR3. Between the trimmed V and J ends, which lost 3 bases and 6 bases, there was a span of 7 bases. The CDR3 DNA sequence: TGTGCCAGCAGTGAGGGAGCGGATACGCAGTATTTT. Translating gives CASSEGADTQYF.

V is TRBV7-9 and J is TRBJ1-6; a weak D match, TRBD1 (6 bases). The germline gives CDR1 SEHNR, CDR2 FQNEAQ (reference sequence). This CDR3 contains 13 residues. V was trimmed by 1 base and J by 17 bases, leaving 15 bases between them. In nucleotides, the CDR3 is TGTGCCAGCAGCTTAGACCGGGACAACTTCATCCACTTT. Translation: CASSLDRDNFIHF.

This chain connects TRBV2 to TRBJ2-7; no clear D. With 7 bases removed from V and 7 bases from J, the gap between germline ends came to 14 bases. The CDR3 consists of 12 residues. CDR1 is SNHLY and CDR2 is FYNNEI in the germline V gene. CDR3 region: CASKAGPSEQYF. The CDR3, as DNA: TGTGCCAGCAAAGCAGGTCCTAGTGAGCAGTACTTC.

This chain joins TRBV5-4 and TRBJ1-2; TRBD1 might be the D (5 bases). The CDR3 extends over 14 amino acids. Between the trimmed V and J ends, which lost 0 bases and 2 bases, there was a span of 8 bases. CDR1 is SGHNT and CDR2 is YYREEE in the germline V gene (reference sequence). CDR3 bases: TGTGCCAGCAGCTTGGCAGGGATGAACTATGGCTACACCTTC. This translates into CASSLAGMNYGYTF.

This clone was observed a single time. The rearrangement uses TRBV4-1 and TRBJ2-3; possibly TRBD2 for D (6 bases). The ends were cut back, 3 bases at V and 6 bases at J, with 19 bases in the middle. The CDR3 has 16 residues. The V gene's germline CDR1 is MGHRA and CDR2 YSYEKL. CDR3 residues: CASSHPMRAAGDTQYF. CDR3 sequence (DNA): TGCGCCAGCAGCCACCCGATGAGGGCCGCGGGGGATACGCAGTATTTT.

Here the CDR3 reads CASSPGGTSGTNEQFF. CDR3 in DNA: TGTGCCAGCAGCCCGGGCGGGACTAGCGGGACTAATGAGCAGTTCTTC. The chain is built from TRBV5-4 and TRBJ2-1, with 13 bases identical to TRBD2. V shed 4 bases, J shed 7 bases, and the junction held 8 bases outside the gene matches. This CDR3 has 16 residues. The germline V gene encodes CDR1 SGHNT and CDR2 YYREEE (reference sequence).

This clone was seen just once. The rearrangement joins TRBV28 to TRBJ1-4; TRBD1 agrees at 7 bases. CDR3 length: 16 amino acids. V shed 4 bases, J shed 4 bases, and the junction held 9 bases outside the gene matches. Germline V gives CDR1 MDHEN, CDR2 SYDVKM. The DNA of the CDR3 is TGTGCCAGCAGTTCCCCCCCCGGGACAGATAATGAAAAACTGTTTTTT. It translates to CASSSPPGTDNEKLFF.

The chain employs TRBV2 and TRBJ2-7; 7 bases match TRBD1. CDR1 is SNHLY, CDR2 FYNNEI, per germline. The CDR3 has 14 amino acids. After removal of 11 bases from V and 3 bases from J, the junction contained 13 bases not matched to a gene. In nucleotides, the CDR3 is TGTGCCCACTCTCGGCAGGGGGAATACTACGAGCAGTACTTC. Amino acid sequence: CAHSRQGEYYEQYF.

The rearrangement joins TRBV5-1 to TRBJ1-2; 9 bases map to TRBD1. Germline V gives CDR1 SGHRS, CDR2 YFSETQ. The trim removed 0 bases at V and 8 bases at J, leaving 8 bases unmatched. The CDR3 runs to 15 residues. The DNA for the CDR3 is TGCGCCAGCAGCTTGGAACAGGGGGCGATTAGCGGCTACACCTTC. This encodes CASSLEQGAISGYTF. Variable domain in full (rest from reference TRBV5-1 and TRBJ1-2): KAGVTQTPRYLIKTRGQQVTLSCSPISGHRSVSWYQQTPGQGLQFLFEYFSETQRNKGNFPGRFSGRQFSNSRSEMNVSTLELGDSALYLCASSLEQGAISGYTFGSGTRLTVV.

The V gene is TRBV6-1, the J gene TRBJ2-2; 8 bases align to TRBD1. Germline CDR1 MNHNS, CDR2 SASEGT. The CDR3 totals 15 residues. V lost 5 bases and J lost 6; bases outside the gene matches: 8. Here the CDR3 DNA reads TGTGCCAGCAGTTCCGGACAGGGAGCTCCCGGGGAGCTGTTTTTT. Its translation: CASSSGQGAPGELFF.

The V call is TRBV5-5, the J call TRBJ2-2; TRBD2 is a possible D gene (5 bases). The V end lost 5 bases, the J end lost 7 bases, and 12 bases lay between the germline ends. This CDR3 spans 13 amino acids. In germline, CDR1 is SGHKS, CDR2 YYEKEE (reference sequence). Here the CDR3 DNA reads TGTGCCAGCAGTTTGACTCGGGACGGGGAGCTGTTTTTT. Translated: CASSLTRDGELFF.

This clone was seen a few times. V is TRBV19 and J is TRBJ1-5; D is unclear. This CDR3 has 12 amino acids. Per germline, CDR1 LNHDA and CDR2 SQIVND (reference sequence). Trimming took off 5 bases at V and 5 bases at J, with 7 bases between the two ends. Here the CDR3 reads CASSSDYQPQHF. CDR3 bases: TGTGCCAGTAGTTCCGATTATCAGCCCCAGCATTTT.

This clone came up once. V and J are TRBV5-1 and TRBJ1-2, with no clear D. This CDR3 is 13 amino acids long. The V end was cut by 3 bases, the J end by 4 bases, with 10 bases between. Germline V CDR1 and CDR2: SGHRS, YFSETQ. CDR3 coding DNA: TGCGCCAGCAGCTCCACAGCTCCCTATGGCTACACCTTC. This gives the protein CASSSTAPYGYTF.

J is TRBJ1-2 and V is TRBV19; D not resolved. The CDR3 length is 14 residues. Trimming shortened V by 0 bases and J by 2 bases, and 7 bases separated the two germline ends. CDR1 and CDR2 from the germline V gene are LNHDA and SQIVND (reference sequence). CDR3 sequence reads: CASSIEAVNYGYTF. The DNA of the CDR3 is TGTGCCAGTAGTATAGAAGCGGTGAACTATGGCTACACCTTC.

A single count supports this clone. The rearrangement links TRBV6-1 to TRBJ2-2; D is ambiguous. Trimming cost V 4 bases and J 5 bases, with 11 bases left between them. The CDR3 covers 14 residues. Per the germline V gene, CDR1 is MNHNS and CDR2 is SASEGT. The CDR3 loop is CASSAGLVTGELFF. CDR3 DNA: TGTGCCAGCAGTGCGGGCCTCGTGACCGGGGAGCTGTTTTTT.

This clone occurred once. CDR3 residues: CASSAGRTQYF. CDR3 DNA sequence: TGTGCCAGCAGTGCAGGCCGAACCCAGTACTTC. The chain joins TRBV25-1 to TRBJ2-5; unclear D gene. The CDR3 spans 11 residues. Germline CDR1 is MGHDK and CDR2 is SYGVNS. Trimming shortened V by 4 bases and J by 8 bases, and 8 bases separated the two germline ends.

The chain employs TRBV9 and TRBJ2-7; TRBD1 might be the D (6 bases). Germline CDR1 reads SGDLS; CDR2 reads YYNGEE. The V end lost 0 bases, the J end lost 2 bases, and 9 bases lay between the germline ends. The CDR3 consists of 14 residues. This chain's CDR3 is CASSVAGTTYEQYF. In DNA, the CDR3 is TGTGCCAGCAGCGTAGCCGGGACAACCTACGAGCAGTACTTC.

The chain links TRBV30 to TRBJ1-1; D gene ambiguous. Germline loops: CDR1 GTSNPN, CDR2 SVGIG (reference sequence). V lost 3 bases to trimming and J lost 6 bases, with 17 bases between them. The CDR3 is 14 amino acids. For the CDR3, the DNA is TGTGCCTGGAGGTCCCGGGTATTGAGGGCTGAAGCTTTCTTT. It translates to CAWRSRVLRAEAFF.

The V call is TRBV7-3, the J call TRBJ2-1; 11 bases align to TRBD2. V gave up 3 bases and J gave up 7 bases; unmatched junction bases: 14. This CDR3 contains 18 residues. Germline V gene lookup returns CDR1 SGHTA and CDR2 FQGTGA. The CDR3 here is CASSFRVGTSGGRNEQFF. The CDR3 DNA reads TGTGCCAGCAGCTTCAGGGTTGGGACTAGCGGCGGTCGGAATGAGCAGTTCTTC.

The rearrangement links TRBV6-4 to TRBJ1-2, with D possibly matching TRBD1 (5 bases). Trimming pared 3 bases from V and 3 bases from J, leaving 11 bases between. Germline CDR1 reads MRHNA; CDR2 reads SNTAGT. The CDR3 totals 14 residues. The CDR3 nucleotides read TGTGCCAGCAGTGAGGGGCAGGGCGACTATGGCTACACCTTC. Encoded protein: CASSEGQGDYGYTF.

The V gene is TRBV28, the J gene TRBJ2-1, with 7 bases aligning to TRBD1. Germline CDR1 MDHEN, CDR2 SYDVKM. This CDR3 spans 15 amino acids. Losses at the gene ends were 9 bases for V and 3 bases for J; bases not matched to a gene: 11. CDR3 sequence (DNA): TGTGCCAGTCAAACAGGGGCGGGCAACTACAATGAGCAGTTCTTC. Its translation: CASQTGAGNYNEQFF.

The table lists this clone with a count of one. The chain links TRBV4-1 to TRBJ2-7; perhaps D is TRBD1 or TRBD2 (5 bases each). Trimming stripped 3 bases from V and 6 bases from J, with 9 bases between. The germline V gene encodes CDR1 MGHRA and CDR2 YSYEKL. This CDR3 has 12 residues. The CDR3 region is CASSQVRGEQYF. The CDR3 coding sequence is TGCGCCAGCAGCCAGGTGAGGGGCGAGCAGTACTTC.